The 30 T cell receptor beta chains given below trace back to one sample, sequenced in a study of T cell changes during pregnancy in multiple sclerosis. Only in-frame clones appear in the TCRdb table, and some are missing; sequencing was by immunoSEQ multiplex PCR. Of around 35,000 clones detected, 85% to 95% appear once; the ten largest clones hold around 0.41%. The sample consisted of CD4+ T cells from peripheral blood mononuclear cells, taken in the third trimester of pregnancy. These receptors all stem from a female donor in good health, enrolled as a control in a pregnancy study.

V usage is TRBV30 and J usage is TRBJ1-1; D perhaps matches TRBD1 (5 bases). The V end lost 5 bases, the J end lost 1 base, and 5 bases lay between the germline ends. The CDR3 runs to 11 residues. Germline CDR1 and CDR2: GTSNPN and SVGIG (reference sequence). This CDR3 reads CAWGQNTEAFF. In nucleotides, the CDR3 is TGTGCCTGGGGACAGAACACTGAAGCTTTCTTT.

The chain uses TRBV6-1 and TRBJ1-2; 10 bases match TRBD1. CDR3 length: 15 residues. Germline CDR1 MNHNS, CDR2 SASEGT. The V gene end was trimmed by 5 bases and the J gene end by 3 bases; junction bases not matched to a gene: 6. The CDR3 loop is CASSSRGTGDYGYTF. The DNA of the CDR3 is TGTGCCAGCAGTAGCCGCGGGACAGGGGACTATGGCTACACCTTC.

This chain uses TRBV6-1 with TRBJ2-6, with D tentatively TRBD1 (5 bases). Germline V gene sequence: CDR1 MNHNS, CDR2 SASEGT. The CDR3 extends over 13 amino acids. The ends were cut back, 9 bases at V and 10 bases at J, with 16 bases in the middle. CDR3 DNA: TGTGCCAGTGATCAGGGCTTCGAGAACGTCCTGACTTTC. Protein product: CASDQGFENVLTF.

This rearrangement joins TRBV5-1 to TRBJ2-7; 8 nucleotides match TRBD1. The CDR3 totals 14 residues. Germline V CDR1 and CDR2: SGHRS, YFSETQ. V shed 4 bases and J 5 bases; nucleotides not matched to a gene: 8. The CDR3 nucleotides read TGCGCCAGCAGCCAAGGACAGGGCGGCCACGAGCAGTACTTC. Translation gives CASSQGQGGHEQYF.

V and J are TRBV29-1 and TRBJ2-7; D possibly corresponds to TRBD1 (5 bases). Germline V CDR1 and CDR2: SQVTM, ANQGSEA. With 6 bases removed from V and 5 bases from J, the gap between germline ends came to 14 bases. There are 12 residues in the CDR3. For the CDR3, the DNA is TGCAGCGTGGATCCCAGGGTAGACGAGCAGTACTTC. It translates to CSVDPRVDEQYF.

The chain has TRBV6-5 and TRBJ1-1, with D perhaps matching TRBD1 (6 bases). Trimming stripped 5 bases from V and 0 bases from J, with 13 bases between. Germline lookup yields CDR1 MNHEY and CDR2 SVGAGI. This CDR3 is 15 amino acids long. The CDR3 bases are TGTGCCAGCAGTACCGCCAGGGGACTGAACACTGAAGCTTTCTTT. It codes for CASSTARGLNTEAFF.

This chain links TRBV4-1 with TRBJ1-2; unclear D gene. CDR3 length: 12 amino acids. Trimming cost V 0 bases and J 9 bases, with 8 bases left between them. Per the germline V gene, CDR1 is MGHRA and CDR2 is YSYEKL. The CDR3 spells CASSQDGKSYTF. The CDR3, as DNA: TGCGCCAGCAGCCAAGACGGGAAGAGCTACACCTTC.

In this sample, this clone turned up once. The chain employs TRBV7-2 and TRBJ2-7; weak D call: TRBD2 (5 bases). The CDR3 has 14 residues. Germline CDR1 SGHTA, CDR2 FQGNSA. Trimming pared 7 bases from V and 2 bases from J, leaving 15 bases between. CDR3 protein: CASTPESGTYEQYF. CDR3 bases: TGTGCCAGCACCCCGGAGTCGGGAACCTACGAGCAGTACTTC.

The chain combines TRBV6-6 with TRBJ1-4, with TRBD1 matching over 7 bases. The V gene end was trimmed by 6 bases and the J gene end by 8 bases; junction bases not matched to a gene: 9. The CDR3 has 14 residues. CDR1 and CDR2 from the germline V gene are MNHNY and SVGAGI (reference sequence). CDR3 amino acids: CASRRGQWGEKLFF. The CDR3 bases are TGTGCCAGCAGACGGGGACAGTGGGGGGAAAAACTGTTTTTT.

V gene TRBV19 combines with J gene TRBJ2-5; weak D call: TRBD1 (5 bases). The CDR3 is 14 amino acids. V lost 3 bases and J lost 4, with 12 bases in between. From germline, CDR1 is LNHDA and CDR2 SQIVND (reference sequence). The CDR3 spells CASSITSQGETQYF. The DNA for the CDR3 is TGTGCCAGTAGTATCACATCCCAGGGAGAGACCCAGTACTTC.

This chain joins TRBV7-2 and TRBJ1-5, with D unresolved. The CDR3 covers 13 residues. Between the trimmed V and J ends, which lost 4 bases and 5 bases, there was a span of 9 bases. Germline V gene lookup returns CDR1 SGHTA and CDR2 FQGNSA. This CDR3 reads CASSSHRDQPQHF. The CDR3 coding sequence is TGTGCCAGCAGCTCACATCGGGATCAGCCCCAGCATTTT.

The chain joins TRBV7-2 to TRBJ2-7, with 8 bases that match TRBD2. The CDR3 consists of 15 residues. Trimming at V came to 4 bases and at J to 4 bases, leaving 9 bases not matched to a gene. Looked up from germline, CDR1 is SGHTA and CDR2 is FQGNSA. The CDR3 nucleotides are TGTGCCAGCAGCTCAGGCGGGGGGCGACAATACGAGCAGTACTTC. Its translation: CASSSGGGRQYEQYF.

The J gene is TRBJ1-3, the V gene TRBV7-2; D is perhaps TRBD1 (6 bases). Per the germline V gene, CDR1 is SGHTA and CDR2 is FQGNSA. This CDR3 is built from 14 residues. Trimming removed 5 bases from V and 0 bases from J, with 8 bases in between. As DNA, the CDR3 is TGTGCCAGCAGCCGGGACATCTCTGGAAACACCATATATTTT. Translation: CASSRDISGNTIYF.

The chain carries TRBV2 and TRBJ2-2; D ambiguous. CDR1 is SNHLY, CDR2 FYNNEI, per germline. V was clipped by 3 bases and J by 8 bases, with 10 bases between them. The CDR3 has 13 residues. The CDR3 is CASSDKQMGELFF. The DNA of the CDR3 is TGTGCCAGCAGTGACAAACAGATGGGGGAGCTGTTTTTT.

This chain uses TRBV4-3 with TRBJ1-4; TRBD1 matches at 7 bases. Unmatched junction bases numbered 5, after V lost 4 bases and J lost 0 bases. From germline, CDR1 is LGHNA and CDR2 YSLEER. This CDR3 is built from 16 residues. CDR3 amino acids: CASSRGDSATNEKLFF. The DNA for the CDR3 is TGCGCCAGCAGCCGAGGGGACAGCGCAACTAATGAAAAACTGTTTTTT.

This rearrangement joins TRBV5-5 to TRBJ1-1, with D possibly matching TRBD1 (5 bases). V was shortened by 4 bases and J by 5 bases, with 15 bases between the two germline ends. The CDR3 runs 14 residues. Per the germline V gene, CDR1 is SGHKS and CDR2 is YYEKEE (reference sequence). In DNA, the CDR3 is TGTGCCAGCAGCCCCGTTGGGGGAGGGACTGAAGCTTTCTTT. Translating it yields CASSPVGGGTEAFF.

The chain is built from TRBV5-1 and TRBJ2-5; TRBD2 agrees at 16 bases. V gave up 4 bases and J gave up 3 bases; unmatched junction bases: 6. This CDR3 spans 17 amino acids. Germline V gives CDR1 SGHRS, CDR2 YFSETQ. The CDR3 protein is CASSLGTSGGAKETQYF. CDR3 in DNA: TGCGCCAGCAGCCTCGGGACTAGCGGGGGGGCTAAAGAGACCCAGTACTTC.

The V call is TRBV6-5, the J call TRBJ1-2; 7 bases align to TRBD1. The V gene end was trimmed by 0 bases and the J gene end by 4 bases; junction bases not matched to a gene: 8. The CDR3 runs to 16 residues. Germline V CDR1 and CDR2: MNHEY, SVGAGI. The CDR3 nucleotides read TGTGCCAGCAGTTACTCGGGTGGGGCAGGGGGCTATGGCTACACCTTC. This translates into CASSYSGGAGGYGYTF.

The CDR3 bases are TGTGCCAGCAGTGTAAGGGTGGAGCGGAACAATGAGCAGTTCTTC. Protein: CASSVRVERNNEQFF. The rearrangement links TRBV2 to TRBJ2-1; D might be TRBD2 (5 bases). Trimming shortened V by 4 bases and J by 5 bases, and 15 bases separated the two germline ends. CDR3 length: 15 residues. CDR1 and CDR2 from the germline V gene are SNHLY and FYNNEI.

This CDR3 reads CASSDPRGQGTGYTF. The DNA of the CDR3 is TGCGCCAGCAGCGATCCCCGGGGACAGGGAACGGGCTACACCTTC. This chain links TRBV4-1 with TRBJ1-2; TRBD1 agrees at 9 bases. V was pared by 5 bases and J by 8 bases, with 12 bases of the junction left unmatched. Germline V gene data show CDR1 as MGHRA and CDR2 as YSYEKL. The length of the CDR3 is 15 residues.

This clone has just one count. The V gene is TRBV12-5, the J gene TRBJ2-7; possibly TRBD2 for D (5 bases). This CDR3 comprises 17 residues. The V and J ends lost 3 bases and 3 bases respectively, with 21 bases between them. Germline V lookup: CDR1 LGHNT, CDR2 FRNRAP. CDR3 residues: CASGFQCGSRRCYEQYF. For the CDR3, the DNA is TGTGCTAGTGGTTTTCAATGCGGGTCCAGGCGGTGCTACGAGCAGTACTTC.

The chain employs TRBV5-4 and TRBJ1-2; TRBD1 agrees at 7 bases. There are 15 residues in the CDR3. V shed 7 bases and J 5 bases; nucleotides not matched to a gene: 14. Germline CDR1 reads SGHNT; CDR2 reads YYREEE (reference sequence). The CDR3 DNA sequence: TGTGCCAGCCAACGGGACAGATACCCAGGGTATGGCTACACCTTC. Its translation is CASQRDRYPGYGYTF.

The chain links TRBV4-3 to TRBJ2-5; perhaps TRBD2 as D (7 bases). Trimming took off 5 bases at V and 5 bases at J, with 18 bases between the two ends. Germline loops: CDR1 LGHNA, CDR2 YSLEER. The CDR3 has 15 amino acids. The CDR3 DNA is TGCGCCAGCAGCGCCCGCGGGGGCTTACGTGAGACCCAGTACTTC. It encodes CASSARGGLRETQYF.

The chain uses TRBV15 and TRBJ2-3, with 8 bases that match TRBD2. V gave up 10 bases and J gave up 0 bases; unmatched junction bases: 6. CDR1 and CDR2 (germline): LNHNV, YYDKDF (reference sequence). The CDR3 consists of 14 residues. The CDR3 region has the DNA TGTGCCATATCGGCGGGGGGAAGCACAGATACGCAGTATTTT. This gives the protein CAISAGGSTDTQYF.

The V and J genes are TRBV5-1 and TRBJ1-4; D not resolved. The CDR3 runs 17 residues. V lost 4 bases and J lost 0, with 16 bases in between. The germline gives CDR1 SGHRS, CDR2 YFSETQ. The CDR3 protein is CASSQTLPGTTNEKLFF. The CDR3 bases are TGCGCCAGCAGCCAGACCCTCCCGGGGACAACTAATGAAAAACTGTTTTTT.

This chain uses TRBV18 with TRBJ2-3; 8 nucleotides align to TRBD1. Germline CDR1 KGHSH, CDR2 LQKENI. Trimming took 6 bases from V and 4 from J; bases not matched to a gene: 9. This CDR3 comprises 15 residues. The CDR3 loop is CASSPDRVSADTQYF. For the CDR3, the DNA is TGTGCCAGCTCCCCGGACAGGGTGTCGGCAGATACGCAGTATTTT.

This clone was seen more than once but under ten times. CDR3 sequence: CAWNRASYNSPLHF. The DNA for the CDR3 is TGTGCCTGGAACAGGGCTTCCTATAATTCACCCCTCCACTTT. The chain employs TRBV30 and TRBJ1-6; TRBD1 is a possible D gene (6 bases). V lost 4 bases and J 1 base, leaving 8 bases between the germline ends. The CDR3 sequence is 14 residues long. Germline CDR1 reads GTSNPN; CDR2 reads SVGIG (reference sequence).

In nucleotides, the CDR3 is TGTGCCAGCTCACACTGGACAGTCAATGAGCAGTTCTTC. Protein sequence: CASSHWTVNEQFF. The chain links TRBV18 to TRBJ2-1; D is possibly TRBD1 (6 bases). The ends were cut back, 4 bases at V and 6 bases at J, with 10 bases in the middle. The CDR3 has 13 amino acids. Germline V gene data show CDR1 as KGHSH and CDR2 as LQKENI.

V usage is TRBV5-1 and J usage is TRBJ1-2; D unclear. Germline V gene sequence: CDR1 SGHRS, CDR2 YFSETQ. This CDR3 is built from 14 residues. V was cut by 4 bases and J by 4 bases, with 14 bases left in between. CDR3: CASSSNSLSYGYTF. The DNA of the CDR3 is TGCGCCAGCAGCAGTAACAGTCTGTCCTATGGCTACACCTTC. Full variable domain (remainder filled in from reference TRBV5-1 and TRBJ1-2): KAGVTQTPRYLIKTRGQQVTLSCSPISGHRSVSWYQQTPGQGLQFLFEYFSETQRNKGNFPGRFSGRQFSNSRSEMNVSTLELGDSALYLCASSSNSLSYGYTFGSGTRLTVV.

The V gene is TRBV25-1, the J gene TRBJ2-4, with unresolved D. The germline gives CDR1 MGHDK, CDR2 SYGVNS. This CDR3 contains 15 residues. Between the trimmed V and J ends, which lost 4 bases and 0 bases, there was a span of 10 bases. The CDR3 sequence: CASSGLDLAKNIQYF. CDR3 nucleotides: TGTGCCAGCAGTGGCCTCGACTTAGCCAAAAACATTCAGTACTTC.